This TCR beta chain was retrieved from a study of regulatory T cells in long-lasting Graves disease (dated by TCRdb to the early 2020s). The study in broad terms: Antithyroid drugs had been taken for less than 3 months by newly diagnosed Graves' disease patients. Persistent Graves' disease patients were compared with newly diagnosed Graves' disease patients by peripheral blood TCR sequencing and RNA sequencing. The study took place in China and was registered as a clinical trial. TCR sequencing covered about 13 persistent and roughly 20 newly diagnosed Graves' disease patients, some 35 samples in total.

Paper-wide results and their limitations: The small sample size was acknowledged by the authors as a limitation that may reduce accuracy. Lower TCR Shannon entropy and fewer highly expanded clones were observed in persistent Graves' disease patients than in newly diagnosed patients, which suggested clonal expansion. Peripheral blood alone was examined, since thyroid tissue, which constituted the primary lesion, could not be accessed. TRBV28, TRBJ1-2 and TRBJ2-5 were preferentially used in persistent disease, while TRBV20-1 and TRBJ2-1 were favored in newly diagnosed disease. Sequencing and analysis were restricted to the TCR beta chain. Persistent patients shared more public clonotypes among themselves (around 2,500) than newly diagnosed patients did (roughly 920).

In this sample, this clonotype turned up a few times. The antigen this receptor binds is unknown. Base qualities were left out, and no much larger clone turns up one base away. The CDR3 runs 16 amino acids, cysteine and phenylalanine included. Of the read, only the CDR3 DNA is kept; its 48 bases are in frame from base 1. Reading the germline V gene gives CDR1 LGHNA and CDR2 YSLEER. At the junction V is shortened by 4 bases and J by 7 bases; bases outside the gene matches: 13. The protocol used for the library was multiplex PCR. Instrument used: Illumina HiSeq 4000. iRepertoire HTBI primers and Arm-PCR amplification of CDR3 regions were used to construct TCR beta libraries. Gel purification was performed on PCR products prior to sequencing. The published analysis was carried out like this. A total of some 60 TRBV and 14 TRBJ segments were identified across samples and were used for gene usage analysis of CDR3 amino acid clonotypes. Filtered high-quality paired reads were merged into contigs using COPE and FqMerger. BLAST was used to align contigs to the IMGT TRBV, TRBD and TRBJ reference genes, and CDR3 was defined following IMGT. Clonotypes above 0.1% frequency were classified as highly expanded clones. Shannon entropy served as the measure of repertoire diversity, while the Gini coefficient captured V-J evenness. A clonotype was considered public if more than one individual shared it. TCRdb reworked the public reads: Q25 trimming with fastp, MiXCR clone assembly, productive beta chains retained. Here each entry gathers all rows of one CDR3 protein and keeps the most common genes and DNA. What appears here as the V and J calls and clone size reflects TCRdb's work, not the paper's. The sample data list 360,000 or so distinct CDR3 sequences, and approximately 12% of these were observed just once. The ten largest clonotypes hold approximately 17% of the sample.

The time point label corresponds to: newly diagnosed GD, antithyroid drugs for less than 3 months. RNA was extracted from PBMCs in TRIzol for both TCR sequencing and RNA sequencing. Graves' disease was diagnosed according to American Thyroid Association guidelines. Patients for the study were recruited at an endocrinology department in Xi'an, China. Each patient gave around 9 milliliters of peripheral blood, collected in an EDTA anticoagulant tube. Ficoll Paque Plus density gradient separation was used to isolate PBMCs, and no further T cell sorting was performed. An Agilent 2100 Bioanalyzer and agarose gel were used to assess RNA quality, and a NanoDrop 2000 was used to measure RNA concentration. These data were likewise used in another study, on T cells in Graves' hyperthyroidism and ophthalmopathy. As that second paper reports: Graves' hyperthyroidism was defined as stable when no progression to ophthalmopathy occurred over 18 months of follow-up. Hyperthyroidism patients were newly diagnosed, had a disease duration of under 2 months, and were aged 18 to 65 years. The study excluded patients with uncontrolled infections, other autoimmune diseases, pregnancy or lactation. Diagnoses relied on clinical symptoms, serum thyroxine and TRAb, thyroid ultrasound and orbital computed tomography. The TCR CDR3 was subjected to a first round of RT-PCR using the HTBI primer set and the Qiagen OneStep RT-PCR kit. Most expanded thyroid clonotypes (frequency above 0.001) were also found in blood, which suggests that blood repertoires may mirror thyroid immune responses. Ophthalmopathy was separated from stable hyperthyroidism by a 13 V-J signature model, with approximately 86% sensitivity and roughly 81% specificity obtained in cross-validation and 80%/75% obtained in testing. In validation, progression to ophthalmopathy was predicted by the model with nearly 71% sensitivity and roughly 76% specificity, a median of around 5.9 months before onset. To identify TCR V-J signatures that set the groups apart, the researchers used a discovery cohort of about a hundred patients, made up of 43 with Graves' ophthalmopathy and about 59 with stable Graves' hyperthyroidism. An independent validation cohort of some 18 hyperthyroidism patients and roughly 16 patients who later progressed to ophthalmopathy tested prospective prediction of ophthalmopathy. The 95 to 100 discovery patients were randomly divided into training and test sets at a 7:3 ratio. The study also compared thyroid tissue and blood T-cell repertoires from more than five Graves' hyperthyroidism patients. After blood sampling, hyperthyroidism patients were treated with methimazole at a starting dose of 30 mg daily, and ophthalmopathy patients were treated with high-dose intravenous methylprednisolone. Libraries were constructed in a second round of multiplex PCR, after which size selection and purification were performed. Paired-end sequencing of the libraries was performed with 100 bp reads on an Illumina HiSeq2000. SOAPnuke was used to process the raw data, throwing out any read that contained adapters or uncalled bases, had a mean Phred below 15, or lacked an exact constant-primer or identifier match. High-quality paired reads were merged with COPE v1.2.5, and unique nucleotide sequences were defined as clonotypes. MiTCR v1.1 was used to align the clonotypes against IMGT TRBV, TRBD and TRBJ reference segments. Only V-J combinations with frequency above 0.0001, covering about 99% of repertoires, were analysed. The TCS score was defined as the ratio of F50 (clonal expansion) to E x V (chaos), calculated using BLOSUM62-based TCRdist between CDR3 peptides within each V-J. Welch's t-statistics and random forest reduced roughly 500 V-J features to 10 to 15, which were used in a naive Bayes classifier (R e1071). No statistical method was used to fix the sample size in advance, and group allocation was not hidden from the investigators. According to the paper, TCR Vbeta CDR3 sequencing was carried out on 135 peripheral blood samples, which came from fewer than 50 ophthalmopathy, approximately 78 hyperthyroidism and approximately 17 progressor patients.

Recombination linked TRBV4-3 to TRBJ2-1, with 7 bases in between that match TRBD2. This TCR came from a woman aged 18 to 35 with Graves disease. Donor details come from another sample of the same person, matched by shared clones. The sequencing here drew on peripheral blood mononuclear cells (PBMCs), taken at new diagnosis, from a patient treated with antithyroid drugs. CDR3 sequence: CASSPKRRGGLNEQFF. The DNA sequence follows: TGCGCCAGCAGCCCCAAGAGAAGGGGAGGGTTGAATGAGCAGTTCTTC.